These T cell receptor beta chains were read from a single sample in a study of blood T cell repertoires in COVID-19. TCRdb's table, derived via immunoSEQ multiplex PCR, lists solely in-frame clones and lacks some. Among under 250,000 clones listed, 75% to 90% were seen once. Sequenced: peripheral blood. The source of these receptors is a man aged 55 to 70 who had recovered from COVID-19. Each CDR3 is given with its conserved first and last residue. Fields, in order: D gene, J gene, clone size, V gene, CDR3 protein, CDR3 DNA. D genes are given only for firm matches. Size tells how often a clone was seen (once, few, many) or the class of an expanded clone, and some rows leave it out.

D gene: NA; J gene: TRBJ2-1; clone size: NA; V gene: TRBV11-2; CDR3 protein: CASSLILGGLNEQFF; CDR3 DNA: TGTGCCAGCAGCTTAATTTTGGGCGGGTTGAATGAGCAGTTCTTC
D gene: NA; J gene: TRBJ1-2; clone size: NA; V gene: TRBV19; CDR3 protein: CASRAVGRGGNGYTF; CDR3 DNA: TGTGCCAGTAGAGCGGTTGGACGGGGGGGGAATGGCTACACCTTC
D gene: NA; J gene: TRBJ2-1; clone size: NA; V gene: TRBV5-1; CDR3 protein: CASSLSTSSYEQFF; CDR3 DNA: TGCGCCAGCAGCTTGTCTACTAGCTCCTATGAGCAGTTCTTC
D gene: TRBD1; J gene: TRBJ2-7; clone size: NA; V gene: TRBV19; CDR3 protein: CASSIWQGAIEQYF; CDR3 DNA: TGTGCCAGTAGTATTTGGCAGGGGGCAATCGAGCAGTACTTC
D gene: NA; J gene: TRBJ2-3; clone size: NA; V gene: TRBV5-5; CDR3 protein: CASSLEVHRGDTQYF; CDR3 DNA: TGTGCCAGCAGCTTGGAGGTCCACCGGGGAGATACGCAGTATTTT
D gene: TRBD2; J gene: TRBJ2-7; clone size: NA; V gene: TRBV7-4; CDR3 protein: CASSLALASGGYEQYF; CDR3 DNA: TGTGCCAGCAGCTTAGCGCTGGCTAGCGGGGGCTACGAGCAGTACTTC
D gene: TRBD2; J gene: TRBJ2-7; clone size: NA; V gene: TRBV27; CDR3 protein: CASSLRSGSSYEQYF; CDR3 DNA: TGTGCCAGCAGTTTAAGAAGCGGGAGCTCCTACGAGCAGTACTTC
D gene: NA; J gene: TRBJ2-7; clone size: NA; V gene: TRBV5-5; CDR3 protein: CASSFQVSSYEQYF; CDR3 DNA: TGTGCCAGCAGCTTCCAGGTTAGCTCCTACGAGCAGTACTTC
D gene: TRBD1; J gene: TRBJ1-3; clone size: NA; V gene: TRBV5-1; CDR3 protein: CASSTGTGRSGNTIYF; CDR3 DNA: TGCGCCAGCAGCACCGGGACAGGGCGCTCTGGAAACACCATATATTTT
D gene: NA; J gene: TRBJ2-5; clone size: NA; V gene: TRBV5-5; CDR3 protein: CASSLTGLGETQYF; CDR3 DNA: TGTGCCAGCAGCTTGACAGGGTTGGGAGAGACCCAGTACTTC
D gene: TRBD2; J gene: TRBJ2-2; clone size: NA; V gene: TRBV7-2; CDR3 protein: CASSLMASGNTGELFF; CDR3 DNA: TGTGCCAGCAGCTTAATGGCTAGCGGGAACACCGGGGAGCTGTTTTTT
D gene: NA; J gene: TRBJ1-1; clone size: NA; V gene: TRBV27; CDR3 protein: CASSSQGIGTEAFF; CDR3 DNA: TGTGCCAGCAGTTCGCAGGGGATTGGCACTGAAGCTTTCTTT
D gene: NA; J gene: TRBJ2-3; clone size: once; V gene: TRBV19; CDR3 protein: CASSIRASESTDTQYF; CDR3 DNA: TGTGCCAGTAGTATCCGGGCTAGCGAGAGCACAGATACGCAGTATTTT
D gene: NA; J gene: TRBJ1-2; clone size: few; V gene: TRBV7-9; CDR3 protein: CASRLFEGNYGYTF; CDR3 DNA: TGTGCCAGCAGGCTTTTTGAGGGTAACTATGGCTACACCTTC
D gene: TRBD1; J gene: TRBJ1-1; clone size: NA; V gene: TRBV12-5; CDR3 protein: CASGLDLGQGNTEAFF; CDR3 DNA: TGTGCTAGTGGTTTGGACCTGGGACAGGGGAACACTGAAGCTTTCTTT
D gene: NA; J gene: TRBJ2-1; clone size: NA; V gene: TRBV27; CDR3 protein: CASRGDSPQGEQFF; CDR3 DNA: TGTGCCAGCAGGGGGGACTCCCCGCAAGGTGAGCAGTTCTTC
D gene: TRBD2; J gene: TRBJ2-7; clone size: NA; V gene: TRBV11-3; CDR3 protein: CASSPGTSGSYEQYF; CDR3 DNA: TGTGCCAGCAGCCCAGGGACTAGCGGATCCTACGAGCAGTACTTC
D gene: NA; J gene: TRBJ2-4; clone size: NA; V gene: TRBV2; CDR3 protein: CASSADTSTQYF; CDR3 DNA: TGTGCCAGCAGTGCTGACACCTCCACTCAGTACTTC
D gene: TRBD1; J gene: TRBJ1-6; clone size: NA; V gene: TRBV19; CDR3 protein: CASSPTGNNSPLHF; CDR3 DNA: TGTGCCAGTAGCCCGACAGGGAACAATTCACCCCTCCACTTT
D gene: NA; J gene: TRBJ1-6; clone size: few; V gene: TRBV9; CDR3 protein: CASSASGTSNSPLHF; CDR3 DNA: TGTGCCAGCAGCGCCTCCGGGACATCAAATTCACCCCTCCACTTT
D gene: NA; J gene: TRBJ1-5; clone size: NA; V gene: TRBV18; CDR3 protein: CASSPPGPGLNQPQHF; CDR3 DNA: TGTGCCAGCTCACCACCGGGCCCCGGATTAAATCAGCCCCAGCATTTT
D gene: NA; J gene: TRBJ1-6; clone size: NA; V gene: TRBV4-2; CDR3 protein: CASSQDLSRDSPLHF; CDR3 DNA: TGTGCCAGCAGCCAAGATCTCAGCCGGGATTCACCCCTCCACTTT
D gene: TRBD2; J gene: TRBJ2-2; clone size: NA; V gene: TRBV3-1/TRBV3-2; CDR3 protein: CASSPWGGTGELFF; CDR3 DNA: TGTGCCAGCAGCCCCTGGGGGGGGACCGGGGAGCTGTTTTTT
D gene: NA; J gene: TRBJ2-2; clone size: NA; V gene: TRBV5-6; CDR3 protein: CASSLDSITRELFF; CDR3 DNA: TGTGCCAGCAGCTTGGACAGCATAACCCGGGAGCTGTTTTTT
D gene: NA; J gene: TRBJ1-2; clone size: NA; V gene: TRBV6-7; CDR3 protein: CASIRRQGHYGYTF; CDR3 DNA: TGTGCCAGCATTAGGCGGCAGGGTCACTATGGCTACACCTTC
D gene: TRBD2; J gene: TRBJ2-7; clone size: NA; V gene: TRBV5-1; CDR3 protein: CASSEAAGGPYEQYF; CDR3 DNA: TGCGCCAGCAGCGAGGCAGCGGGGGGGCCCTACGAGCAGTACTTC
D gene: NA; J gene: TRBJ1-1; clone size: NA; V gene: TRBV5-1; CDR3 protein: CASSLGLATEAFF; CDR3 DNA: TGCGCCAGCAGCTTGGGGCTCGCAACTGAAGCTTTCTTT
D gene: NA; J gene: TRBJ1-1; clone size: NA; V gene: TRBV2; CDR3 protein: CASSDMGNTEAFF; CDR3 DNA: TGTGCCAGCAGCGACATGGGGAACACTGAAGCTTTCTTT
D gene: NA; J gene: TRBJ2-3; clone size: many; V gene: TRBV5-1; CDR3 protein: CASSFLADTQYF; CDR3 DNA: TGCGCCAGCAGCTTCCTAGCAGATACGCAGTATTTT
D gene: TRBD2; J gene: TRBJ2-1; clone size: few; V gene: TRBV27; CDR3 protein: CASSRTGTSGSYEQFF; CDR3 DNA: TGTGCCAGCAGCCGGACCGGGACTAGCGGGAGTTATGAGCAGTTCTTC
D gene: NA; J gene: TRBJ1-4; clone size: NA; V gene: TRBV5-6; CDR3 protein: CASSLMGQQYSANEKLFF; CDR3 DNA: TGTGCCAGCAGCTTGATGGGACAACAATATTCCGCTAATGAAAAACTGTTTTTT
D gene: TRBD2; J gene: TRBJ2-3; clone size: NA; V gene: TRBV18; CDR3 protein: CASSPTSGGSSTDTQYF; CDR3 DNA: TGTGCCAGCTCACCGACTAGCGGGGGGTCGAGCACAGATACGCAGTATTTT
D gene: NA; J gene: TRBJ1-6; clone size: few; V gene: TRBV18; CDR3 protein: CASSGQTGSNSPLHF; CDR3 DNA: TGTGCCAGCTCAGGGCAGACAGGTAGTAATTCACCCCTCCACTTT
D gene: NA; J gene: TRBJ1-2; clone size: NA; V gene: TRBV2; CDR3 protein: CASRRGGATYGYTF; CDR3 DNA: TGTGCCAGCAGGCGGGGAGGGGCTACCTATGGCTACACCTTC
D gene: NA; J gene: TRBJ2-2; clone size: NA; V gene: TRBV2; CDR3 protein: CASSEGTGELFF; CDR3 DNA: TGTGCCAGCAGCGAGGGAACCGGGGAGCTGTTTTTT
D gene: NA; J gene: TRBJ2-3; clone size: NA; V gene: TRBV5-8; CDR3 protein: CASSPTGSKDTQYF; CDR3 DNA: TGTGCCAGCAGCCCAACAGGGAGTAAGGATACGCAGTATTTT
D gene: TRBD2; J gene: TRBJ2-3; clone size: NA; V gene: TRBV5-4; CDR3 protein: CASSPEGLAGGNTQYF; CDR3 DNA: TGTGCCAGCAGCCCCGAGGGACTAGCGGGGGGGAATACGCAGTATTTT
D gene: TRBD2; J gene: TRBJ2-1; clone size: many; V gene: TRBV7-2; CDR3 protein: CASSPRKRGGYNEQFF; CDR3 DNA: TGTGCCAGCAGCCCCCGGAAGCGGGGAGGCTACAATGAGCAGTTCTTC
D gene: TRBD1; J gene: TRBJ2-7; clone size: once; V gene: TRBV6-7; CDR3 protein: CASSYSGDRVTYEQYF; CDR3 DNA: TGTGCCAGCAGTTACTCGGGGGACAGAGTTACCTACGAGCAGTACTTC